This T cell receptor (beta chain) was observed in a study of blood T cell repertoires in COVID-19. Study information: The origin of the acute and convalescent COVID-19 samples was the United States, Italy and Spain. PBMCs, B-cell-depleted T cells, or T cells provided the cDNA or gDNA that made up the material.

How the authors handled the data: Quantification of nucleated cells was approximated via reference gene primer amplification. The assay was immunoSEQ multiplex PCR, and TCRdb's table has in-frame clones only and misses some. V, J and clone size reflect that table, while D and trimming were determined from the DNA. This table has 95,000 to 150,000 clones, 86% appearing once. From germline, CDR1 is SGHRS and CDR2 YFSETQ. The CDR3 has 18 residues. Unmatched junction bases numbered 8, after V lost 4 bases and J lost 4 bases. V usage is TRBV5-1 and J usage is TRBJ2-2; 15 bases align to TRBD2. This clonotype originated in a man in his forties with acute or convalescent COVID-19. Source material: peripheral blood. The CDR3, as DNA: TGCGCCAGCAGCCACGGACTAGCGGGAGGGCCAACCACCGGGGAGCTGTTTTTT. It codes for CASSHGLAGGPTTGELFF.